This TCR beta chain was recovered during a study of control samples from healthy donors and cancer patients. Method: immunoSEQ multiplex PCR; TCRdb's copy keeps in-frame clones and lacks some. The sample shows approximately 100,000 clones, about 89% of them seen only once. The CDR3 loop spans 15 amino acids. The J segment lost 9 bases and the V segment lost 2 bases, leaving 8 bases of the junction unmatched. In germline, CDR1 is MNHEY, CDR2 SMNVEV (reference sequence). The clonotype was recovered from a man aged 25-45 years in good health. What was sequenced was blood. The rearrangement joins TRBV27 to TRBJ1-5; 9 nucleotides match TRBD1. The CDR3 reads CASSLHGTGKGPQHF. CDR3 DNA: TGTGCCAGCAGTTTACATGGGACAGGGAAGGGGCCCCAGCATTTT.